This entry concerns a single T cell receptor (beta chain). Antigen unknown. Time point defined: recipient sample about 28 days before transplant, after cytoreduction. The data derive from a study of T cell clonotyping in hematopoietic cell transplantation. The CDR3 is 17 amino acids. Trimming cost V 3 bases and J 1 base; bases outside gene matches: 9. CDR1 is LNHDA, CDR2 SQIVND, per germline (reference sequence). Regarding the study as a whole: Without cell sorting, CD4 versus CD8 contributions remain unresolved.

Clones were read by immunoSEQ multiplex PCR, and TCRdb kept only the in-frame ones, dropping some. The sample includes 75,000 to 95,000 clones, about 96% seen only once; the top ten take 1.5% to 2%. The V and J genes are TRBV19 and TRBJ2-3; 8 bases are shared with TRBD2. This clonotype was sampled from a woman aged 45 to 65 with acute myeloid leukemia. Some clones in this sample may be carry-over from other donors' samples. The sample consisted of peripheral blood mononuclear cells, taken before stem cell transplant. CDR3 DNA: TGTGCCAGTAGTATGGCGGGGGGCGGTCGGGGCACAGATACGCAGTATTTT. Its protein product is CASSMAGGGRGTDTQYF.